The following is a T cell receptor beta chain sequence with its context. This receptor's antigen is unknown. Base qualities are not at hand, and no much larger clone is one base apart. TCRbeta CDR3 regions were amplified from genomic DNA using the immunoSEQ Assay, a bias-controlled multiplex PCR. The paper's data handling went like this. The number of nucleated cells in each sample was estimated from the amplification of reference gene primers within the assay. Sequence reads were collapsed and filtered to measure the absolute abundance of every unique TCRbeta CDR3 rearrangement. For each sample, productive Simpson clonality was calculated as the square root of Simpson's diversity index across productive rearrangements. Drawn from immuneACCESS, this table holds only the in-frame rearrangements with V and J called that TCRdb kept. Clones are partly lost; checked studies trace under half to an unresolved V gene and leave the rest unexplained. V and J calls and clone size come straight from that table; D and trimming were deduced from the DNA. The sample yields about 250,000 clones; roughly 84% were counted once. 15% to 18% of the sample is held by the ten biggest clonotypes.

This specimen comes from a study of blood T cell repertoires in COVID-19 (dated by TCRdb to 2020 to 2021). In terms of the full investigation: Collaborator samples came from the United States, Italy and Spain and covered acute and convalescent phases of COVID-19. Samples came from the ongoing ImmuneRACE study (first 160 participants) plus 1,254 subjects from 6 global collaborators. The dataset comprised deeply sampled blood TCRbeta repertoires from subjects exposed to, actively infected with, or recovered from COVID-19. The repertoires were released in a freely available public database intended as a resource for research on the immune response to SARS-CoV-2. The sample metadata nearly always contained a de-identified subject ID, COVID-19 status, age in years and sex. HLA class I and class II types, where available, came from metadata supplied by the sample provider rather than from assay-based typing. The material from the prospective study consisted of cDNA or gDNA derived from T cells, B-cell-depleted T cells, or PBMCs. Points the paper makes about the study in general: The amount of clinical and demographic metadata varied by source and participant and was provided uncurated.

Unmatched junction bases come to 15, with V trimmed by 4 bases and J by 6 bases. Reading the germline V gene gives CDR1 MDHEN and CDR2 SYDVKM. Taken from cysteine to phenylalanine, the CDR3 has 18 residues. Only the CDR3 DNA stays, 54 bases, in frame from base 1. In Seattle, one collaborating source enrolled patients while the infection was active and tracked those patients longitudinally over the course of disease. The collaborating institutions used their own protocols to collect whole blood in K2EDTA tubes. For TCRbeta analysis, collaborators shipped samples as frozen whole blood, isolated PBMCs, or DNA extracted from either of those sample types.

This clonotype originated in a person aged 70 to 85 with COVID-19, enrolled during active disease. The sequence is built from TRBV28 and TRBJ2-1; 10 bases in between match TRBD2. Sequenced material: peripheral blood. The CDR3 protein: CASSSNPRTSGEGNEQFF. The base sequence is TGTGCCAGCAGTTCAAACCCCCGGACTAGCGGCGAGGGCAATGAGCAGTTCTTC. Full variable domain (CDR3 extended with the reference TRBV28 and TRBJ2-1 proteins): DVKVTQSSRYLVKRTGEKVFLECVQDMDHENMFWYRQDPGLGLRLIYFSYDVKMKEKGDIPEGYSVSREKKERFSLILESASTNQTSMYLCASSSNPRTSGEGNEQFFGPGTRLTVL.